Shown below are 6 T cell receptor beta chains from a single sample sequenced in a study of beta chain features in type 1 diabetes. Study outcomes and limitations: For Type 1 diabetes patients, all four CD4+ subsets carried TCRB CDR3s that were moderately but significantly shorter.

The study reverse transcribed the entire isolated RNA, so it sequenced expressed TCRB transcripts. Here immunoSEQ multiplex PCR was the method, and the copy in TCRdb shows in-frame clones only, minus some. The data show over 600,000 clones, around an eighth seen once. Their antigens are not known. The sample was naive CD4+ T cells from blood. The receptors derive from a man younger than 40 with type 1 diabetes.

The gene calls are TRBV4-2 and TRBJ1-4; 7 nucleotides line up with TRBD1. The V gene end was trimmed by 4 bases and the J gene end by 2 bases; junction bases not matched to a gene: 4. Per germline, CDR1 LGHNA and CDR2 YNFKEQ. The CDR3 loop spans 15 amino acids. The CDR3 nucleotides are TGTGCCAGCAGCCCGCCGGGACAGACTAATGAAAAACTGTTTTTT. Translating it yields CASSPPGQTNEKLFF.

The chain combines TRBV11-3 with TRBJ2-3; 10 nucleotides line up with TRBD2. The germline V gene encodes CDR1 SGHNT and CDR2 YENEEA. V trimming: 3 bases; J trimming: 1 base; junction bases outside the gene matches: 10. This CDR3 has 18 amino acids. CDR3 bases: TGTGCCAGCAGCTTTCTACAGCGGGGGGGCCGAGGCACAGATACGCAGTATTTT. Protein: CASSFLQRGGRGTDTQYF.

The rearrangement uses TRBV30 and TRBJ1-2, with D hard to call. V shed 2 bases and J shed 4 bases, with 23 bases lying between them. The CDR3 loop spans 17 amino acids. The germline V gene has CDR1 GTSNPN and CDR2 SVGIG (reference sequence). CDR3 region: CAWSTTFRVRGSYGYTF. CDR3 DNA sequence: TGTGCCTGGAGTACCACATTTCGAGTCCGAGGCTCCTATGGCTACACCTTC.

The V call is TRBV6-6, the J call TRBJ1-2; TRBD1 aligns across 8 bases. This CDR3 spans 13 amino acids. Germline V gene sequence: CDR1 MNHNY, CDR2 SVGAGI (reference sequence). Trimming removed 5 bases from V and 2 bases from J; junction bases left unmatched: 1. Written as DNA, the CDR3 is TGTGCCAGCAGTCGGACAGGGAACTATGGCTACACCTTC. It translates to CASSRTGNYGYTF.

The chain combines TRBV5-1 with TRBJ2-3; D is uncertain. Germline CDR1 reads SGHRS; CDR2 reads YFSETQ. This CDR3 is 11 amino acids long. Deletions cut 1 base from V and 7 bases from J, with 4 bases between. The CDR3 is CASSLQNTQYF. The DNA for the CDR3 is TGCGCCAGCAGCTTGCAAAATACGCAGTATTTT.

The rearrangement uses TRBV30 and TRBJ2-7, with D maybe TRBD1 (5 bases). Germline V gives CDR1 GTSNPN, CDR2 SVGIG (reference sequence). Between the trimmed V and J ends, which lost 3 bases and 0 bases, there was a span of 12 bases. The CDR3 sequence is 14 residues long. This chain's CDR3 is CAWSFKGVSYEQYF. Written as DNA, the CDR3 is TGTGCCTGGAGCTTTAAAGGGGTCTCCTACGAGCAGTACTTC.